The clone carrying this TCR beta chain was counted a few times. Its antigen is undetermined. The record originates from a study of T cell responses to AZD1222 COVID-19 vaccine. On the study more broadly: Investigators merged groups given second doses at roughly 4 or roughly 12 weeks. Study-level findings and limits: The sample set comprised mostly white British donors with more females, and clonal diversity was possibly underestimated. Only six individuals given AZD1222 were seropositive at baseline. With dominance at 160-218 and 743-854, vaccine-associated CD4 TCRs spanned spike.

Profiled with immunoSEQ multiplex PCR; TCRdb holds only in-frame clones, not every one. The table records 150,000 to 200,000 clones, approximately 90% of them present only once. The length of the CDR3 is 16 residues. CDR1 LGHNA and CDR2 YNFKEQ come from the germline V gene. V lost 0 bases to trimming and J lost 8 bases; unmatched junction nucleotides: 12. The chain is built from TRBV4-2 and TRBJ1-1; 7 bases are a match to TRBD1. This receptor was taken from an adult in good health. Sequenced material: peripheral blood, taken on day 0 of AZD1222 vaccination. CDR3 coding DNA: TGTGCCAGCAGCCAAGATATCCGACAGGGAAAGGGCGAAGCTTTCTTT. Its translation: CASSQDIRQGKGEAFF.